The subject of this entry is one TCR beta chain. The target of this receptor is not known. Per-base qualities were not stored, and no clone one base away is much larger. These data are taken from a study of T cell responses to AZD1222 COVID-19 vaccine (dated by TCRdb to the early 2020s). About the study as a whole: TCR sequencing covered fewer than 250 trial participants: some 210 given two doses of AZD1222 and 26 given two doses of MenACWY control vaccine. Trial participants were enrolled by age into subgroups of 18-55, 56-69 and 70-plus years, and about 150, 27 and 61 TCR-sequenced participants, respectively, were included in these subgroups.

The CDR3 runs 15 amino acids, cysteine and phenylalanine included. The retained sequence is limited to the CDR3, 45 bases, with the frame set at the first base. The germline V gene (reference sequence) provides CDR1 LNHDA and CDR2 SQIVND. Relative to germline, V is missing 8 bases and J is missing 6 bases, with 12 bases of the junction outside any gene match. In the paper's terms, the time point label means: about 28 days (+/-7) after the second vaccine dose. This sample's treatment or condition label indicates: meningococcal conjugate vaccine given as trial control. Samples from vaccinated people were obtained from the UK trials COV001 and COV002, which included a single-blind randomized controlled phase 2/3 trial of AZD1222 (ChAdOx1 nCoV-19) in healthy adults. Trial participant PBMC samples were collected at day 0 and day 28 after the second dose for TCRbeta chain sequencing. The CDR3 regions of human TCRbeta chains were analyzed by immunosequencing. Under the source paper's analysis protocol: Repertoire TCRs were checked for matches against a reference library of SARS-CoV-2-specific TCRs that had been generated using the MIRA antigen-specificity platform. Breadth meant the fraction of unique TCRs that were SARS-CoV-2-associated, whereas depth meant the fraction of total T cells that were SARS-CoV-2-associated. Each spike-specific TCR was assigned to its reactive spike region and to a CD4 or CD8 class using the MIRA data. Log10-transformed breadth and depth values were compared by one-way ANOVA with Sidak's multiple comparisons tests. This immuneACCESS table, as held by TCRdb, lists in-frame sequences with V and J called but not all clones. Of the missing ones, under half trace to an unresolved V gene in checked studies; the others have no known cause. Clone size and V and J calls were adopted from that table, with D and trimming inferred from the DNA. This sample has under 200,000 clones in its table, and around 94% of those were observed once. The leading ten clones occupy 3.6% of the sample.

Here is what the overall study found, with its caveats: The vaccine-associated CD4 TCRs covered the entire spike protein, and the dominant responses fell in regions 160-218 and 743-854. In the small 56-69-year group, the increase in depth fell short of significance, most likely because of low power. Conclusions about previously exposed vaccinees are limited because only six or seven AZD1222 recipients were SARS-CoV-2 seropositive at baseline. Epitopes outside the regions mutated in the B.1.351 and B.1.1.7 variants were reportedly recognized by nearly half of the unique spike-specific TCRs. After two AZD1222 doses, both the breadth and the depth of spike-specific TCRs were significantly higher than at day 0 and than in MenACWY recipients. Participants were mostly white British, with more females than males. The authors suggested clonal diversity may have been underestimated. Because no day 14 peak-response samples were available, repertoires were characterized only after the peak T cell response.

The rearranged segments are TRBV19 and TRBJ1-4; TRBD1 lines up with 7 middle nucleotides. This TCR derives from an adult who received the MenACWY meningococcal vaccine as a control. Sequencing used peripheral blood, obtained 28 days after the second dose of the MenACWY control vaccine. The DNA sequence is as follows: TGTGCCAGTGCAGGAGGGGGCCACAAACATGAAAAACTGTTTTTT. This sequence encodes CASAGGGHKHEKLFF. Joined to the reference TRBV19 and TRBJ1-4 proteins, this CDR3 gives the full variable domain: DGGITQSPKYLFRKEGQNVTLSCEQNLNHDAMYWYRQDPGQGLRLIYYSQIVNDFQKGDIAEGYSVSREKKESFPLTVTSAQKNPTAFYLCASAGGGHKHEKLFFGSGTQLSVL.